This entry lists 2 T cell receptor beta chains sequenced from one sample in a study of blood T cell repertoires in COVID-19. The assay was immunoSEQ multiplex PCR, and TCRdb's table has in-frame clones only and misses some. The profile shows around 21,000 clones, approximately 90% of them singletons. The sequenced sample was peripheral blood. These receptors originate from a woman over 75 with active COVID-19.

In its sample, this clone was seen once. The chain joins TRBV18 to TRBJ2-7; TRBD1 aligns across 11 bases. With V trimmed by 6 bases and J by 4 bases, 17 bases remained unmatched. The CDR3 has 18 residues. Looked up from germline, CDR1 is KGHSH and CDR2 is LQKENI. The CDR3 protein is CASSFSGGTGTGGYEQYF. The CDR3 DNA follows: TGTGCCAGCTCGTTTAGTGGGGGAACCGGGACAGGGGGATACGAGCAGTACTTC.

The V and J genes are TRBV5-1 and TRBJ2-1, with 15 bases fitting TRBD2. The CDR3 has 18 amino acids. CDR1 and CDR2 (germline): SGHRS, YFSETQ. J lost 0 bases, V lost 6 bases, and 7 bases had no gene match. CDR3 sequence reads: CASTRGTSGGSSYNEQFF. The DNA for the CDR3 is TGCGCCAGCACCAGAGGGACTAGCGGGGGGAGCTCCTACAATGAGCAGTTCTTC. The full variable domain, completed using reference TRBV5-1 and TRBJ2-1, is KAGVTQTPRYLIKTRGQQVTLSCSPISGHRSVSWYQQTPGQGLQFLFEYFSETQRNKGNFPGRFSGRQFSNSRSEMNVSTLELGDSALYLCASTRGTSGGSSYNEQFFGPGTRLTVL.